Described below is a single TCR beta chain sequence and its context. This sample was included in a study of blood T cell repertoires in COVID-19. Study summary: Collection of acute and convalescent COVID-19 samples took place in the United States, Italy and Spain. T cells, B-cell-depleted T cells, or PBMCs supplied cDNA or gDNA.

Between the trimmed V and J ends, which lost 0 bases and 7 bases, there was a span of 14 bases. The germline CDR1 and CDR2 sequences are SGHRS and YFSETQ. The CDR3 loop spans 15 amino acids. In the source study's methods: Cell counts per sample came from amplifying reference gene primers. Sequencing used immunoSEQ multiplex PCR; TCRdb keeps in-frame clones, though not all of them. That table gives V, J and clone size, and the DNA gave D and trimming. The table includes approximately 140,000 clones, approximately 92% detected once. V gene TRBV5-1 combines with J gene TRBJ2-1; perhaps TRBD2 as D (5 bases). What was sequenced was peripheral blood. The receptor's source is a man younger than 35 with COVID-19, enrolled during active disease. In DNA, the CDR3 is TGCGCCAGCAGCTTGGATGCAAGTATAGCGAATGAGCAGTTCTTC. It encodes CASSLDASIANEQFF.